This T cell receptor beta chain is drawn from a study of cytomegalovirus exposure and HLA in healthy donors (dated by TCRdb to 2016 to 2017). As for the study more broadly: According to an earlier analysis of several hundred of the donors, roughly 180 million T cells yielded 90 million to 130 million unique TCR beta sequences and about 300 Gb of sequence data. Of the roughly 400 genotyped donors, over 70% fell in the genetic ancestry cluster associated with self-reported Caucasian donors. Along with the roughly 710-subject first cohort, a separate validation cohort of over a hundred different subjects was used. All discovery cohort repertoires had been generated on a single sequencing platform. In an earlier analysis of 587 of the donors, high-throughput TCR beta sequencing was used to judge whether each TCR beta V gene segment behaved as functional or pseudogenic. The study used immunosequencing to profile the T cell repertoires of approximately 640 subjects and linked those repertoires to cytomegalovirus serostatus. Roughly 300 gigabases of sequencing data and around 80 million unique TCR sequences made up an early release that covered roughly 670 HLA-typed donors. The study combined high-throughput TCR immunosequencing, statistical association of individual TCRs with disease status, and machine learning to predict cytomegalovirus infection status. Donor age, sex, ethnicity and CMV serostatus were compiled alongside the repertoire data. Rather than drawing on any new phenotypic data, the later analysis identified candidate immune exposures from TCR beta sequences and the way those sequences occurred across donors. HLA typing included class I and class II loci at four-digit resolution. Across 398 genotyped donors of the cohort, an average of about 240,000 unique TCR beta nucleotide sequences per donor were sequenced, and approximately 17% of those sequences were non-productive. A later genetic analysis took genome-wide SNP genotypes for about 65% of the 666 donors and used that subset as a discovery cohort. Roughly five DR-DQ haplotypes were handled as single units for association and clustering because linkage in the cohort was strong. Typing coverage varied by locus: roughly 620-640 donors for A, B, C, DRB1 and DQB1; under 550 for DQA1; more than 600 for DPA1; approximately 490 for DPB1. The study was designed to test whether signatures of past pathogen exposure could be identified by cataloging public T cell receptors. A later analysis re-examined previously published TCR beta repertoires from 610 or so donors and added high-resolution HLA genotyping to investigate patterns of TCR occurrence. Points the paper makes about the study in general: Because counts were too low, some 17 rarely observed V segments, including chromosome 9 orphons, were excluded from the earlier analysis of some 540 of the donors. Cytomegalovirus status was reported to be diagnosed by the classifier with high specificity and sensitivity in both the original and validation cohorts. At a false discovery rate of 0.05, a later analysis linked fewer than 20,000 TCR beta sequences to specific HLA alleles. The cohort was sequenced for TCR beta chains only, and without alpha or paired-chain data the features that could be detected were limited. Some IMGT-functional V segments, including TRBV6-2 and TRBV6-3, could not be distinguished by the 87-base-pair reads and were therefore excluded. Roughly uniform sequencing depth across donors was assumed in presence/absence analyses, although this assumption may not hold. Immune exposure information for the cohort was limited to CMV serostatus. According to a later genetic analysis, donors in an Asian-associated ancestry cluster had fewer N-insertions in productive TCRs than the approximately 630-donor mean. The sequencing pipeline was judged likely to have produced a cluster of highly shared sequence variants as a technical artifact. Because HLA typing was unavailable for some donors at each locus, only the typed subset was used in association tests. A further reported finding was that TCR beta sequences accurately predicted the HLA-A and HLA-B alleles for most subjects in the first cohort. While some public TCRs were present in many individuals, most TCR sequences turned up only very rarely across donors. Assigning TCR associations to individual alleles was difficult when HLA alleles, especially DR and DQ, strongly co-occurred. In the study, around 150 TCR beta chains were listed as associated with cytomegalovirus. Linkage disequilibrium might explain the correlated functional status among segregating V segments, but an unknown experimental factor could not be ruled out. In a later analysis, TCR association rates were found to vary across HLA loci, with the most associated TCRs seen for DRB1 alleles and the fewest for HLA-C alleles. Three of the identified cytomegalovirus-associated TCR beta chains were confirmed in vitro to be specific for cytomegalovirus antigens. An association between a missense DCLRE1C variant and V-gene and J-gene trimming of TCR beta chains was found in a later genetic analysis and replicated in an independent cohort. Most CMV-associated TCR beta chains appeared to be HLA-restricted in a later analysis, and the HLA associations seemed to be driven largely by CMV exposure. It was suggested by the authors that the approach could potentially be generalized to other disease states and immunological phenotypes. Several of the top co-occurrence clusters appeared to be linked to parvovirus B19, influenza, CMV and Epstein-Barr virus, according to a later analysis. An earlier analysis of approximately 540 of the donors showed that most TCR beta V segments appeared in productive rearrangements either about 90% or about 30% of the time, which broadly matched IMGT annotations. A later analysis found that HLA-associated TCR beta chains were more clonally expanded and had lower generation probabilities than equally common non-associated chains.

V drops 6 bases and J drops 2 bases, leaving 7 bases in between. The CDR3 runs 12 residues from the cysteine to the phenylalanine. Only CDR3 DNA remains: 36 bases, in frame from the first base. The germline V gene sets CDR1 to MNHEY and CDR2 to SVGAGI. The cohort was made up of around 720 healthy bone marrow donors. At the time of sampling, every cohort member was nominally healthy, though immune exposures that went unrecorded were likely present. The donor tested CMV seropositive, placing the donor among the 289 seropositive members of the cohort. A peripheral blood sample was provided by each donor, and peripheral blood mononuclear cells were used for TCR beta sequencing. The Qiagen DNeasy Blood Extraction Kit was used to extract genomic DNA from the blood cell samples. Library prep was done by the immunoSEQ multiplex PCR assay. For the multiplex PCR, a mixture combining 60 forward primers for TCR Vbeta segments and 13 reverse primers for TCR Jbeta segments was used. Amplification of the CDR3 region of rearranged TCR beta genes was performed with a multiplex PCR assay on genomic DNA. On the Illumina HiSeq System, the amplified TCR beta libraries were sequenced as 87-base-pair reads. The original pipeline was this. In a later analysis, some 80 million unique TCR beta chains were counted across the roughly 610 repertoires, and roughly 11 million of these chains were shared by at least two donors. To remove PCR and sequencing errors, raw reads were error-corrected and collapsed into unique sequences using a nearest-neighbor algorithm that merged closely related sequences. Alignment of CDR3 sequences to IMGT reference sequences was used to assign V, D and J gene segments. Each retained sequence needed at least a six-nucleotide match to both a V gene segment and a J gene segment. Rearrangements were classified as productive when the CDR3 lacked stop codons and remained in frame with V and J, and all other rearrangements were classified as non-productive. Following IMGT convention, CDR3 was defined as the stretch from the second conserved V-encoded cysteine to the conserved J-encoded phenylalanine. In an earlier analysis of around 600 of the donors, sequences lacking an unambiguous match to a single V gene segment were excluded. An earlier analysis of a few hundred of the donors classified V segments as functional when productive rearrangements were above 56.7% and as segregating when the standard deviation between donors was above 5%. A statistical classification framework was built to diagnose cytomegalovirus status from the catalog of TCR beta chain sequences. In a later analysis, V and J genes were assigned by comparing TCR nucleotide sequences against IMGT/GENE-DB human TR gene sequences. Using the TCRdist pipeline, a later analysis assigned CDR3 sequences along with most-parsimonious VDJ recombination scenarios. A later analysis defined each TCR beta chain by its CDR3 amino acid sequence plus V-gene family, and excluded reads lacking a unique V-gene family. To address suspected cross-contamination and a sequencing artifact, a later analysis removed 592 highly shared, low-generation-probability nucleotide sequences. A later analysis calculated a clonal expansion index for each public chain from normalized within-repertoire ranks of inferred template counts. In a later analysis, generation probabilities were computed using a VDJ recombination model fitted to out-of-frame rearrangements, and the results were checked against IGoR. A later analysis scored TCR-TCR, TCR-HLA and TCR-CMV co-occurrence with hypergeometric tests, applying a repertoire-size bias correction to TCR pairs. To estimate false discovery rates, a later analysis permuted the HLA or CMV assignments 20 times. A later analysis grouped co-occurring TCRs with DBSCAN, adding TCRdist sequence similarity when clustering within HLA-allele-positive subsets. Repertoires with fewer than 30,000 or more than 120,000 public chains, plus five repertoires with anomalous nucleotide sharing, were excluded from co-occurrence clustering. TCRdb took over this immuneACCESS table, retaining in-frame rearrangements with V and J assigned. Such tables are incomplete; in checked studies, under half of the missing clones stem from an unresolved V gene, and the remainder is unexplained. For V, J and clone size, that table is used; D and trimming come from the DNA. The sample profile shows some 150,000 clones; 70% to 80% of them were found once. Around 7.2% of the sample goes to the ten largest clones.

Notes on this clone: The clone's antigen remains unknown. No per-base quality is available; no much larger clone lies one base away.

This receptor was obtained from a man aged 25 to 40 in good health and CMV-seropositive. Sequencing was done on a sample of PBMCs. This chain is built from TRBV6-5 and TRBJ1-1, with the D segment identity uncertain. The base sequence is TGTGCCAGCAGCCTACCCAACACTGAAGCTTTCTTT. This is translated as CASSLPNTEAFF.